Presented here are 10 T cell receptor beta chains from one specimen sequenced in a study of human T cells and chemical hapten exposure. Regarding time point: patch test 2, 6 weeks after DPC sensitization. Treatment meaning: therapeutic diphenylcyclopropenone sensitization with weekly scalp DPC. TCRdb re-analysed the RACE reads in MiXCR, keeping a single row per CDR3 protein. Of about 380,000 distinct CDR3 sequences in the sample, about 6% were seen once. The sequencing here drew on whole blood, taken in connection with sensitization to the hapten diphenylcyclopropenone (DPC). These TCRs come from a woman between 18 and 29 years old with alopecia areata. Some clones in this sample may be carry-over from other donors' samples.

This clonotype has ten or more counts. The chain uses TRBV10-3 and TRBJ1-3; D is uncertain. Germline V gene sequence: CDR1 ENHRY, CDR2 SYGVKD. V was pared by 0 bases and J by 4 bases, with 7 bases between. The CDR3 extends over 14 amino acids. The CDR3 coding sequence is TGTGCCATCAGTGAGTCCTTCGGGGGAAACACCATATATTTT. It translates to CAISESFGGNTIYF.

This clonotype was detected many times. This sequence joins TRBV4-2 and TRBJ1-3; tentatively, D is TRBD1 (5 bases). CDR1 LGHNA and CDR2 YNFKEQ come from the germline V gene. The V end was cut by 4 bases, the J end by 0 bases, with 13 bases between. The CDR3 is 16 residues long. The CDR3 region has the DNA TGTGCCAGCAGCCCCCCGGCAGGGTCCTCTGGAAACACCATATATTTT. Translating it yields CASSPPAGSSGNTIYF.

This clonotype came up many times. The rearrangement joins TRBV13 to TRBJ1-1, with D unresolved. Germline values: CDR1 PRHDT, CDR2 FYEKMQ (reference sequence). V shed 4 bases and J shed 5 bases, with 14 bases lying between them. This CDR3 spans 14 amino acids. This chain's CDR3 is CASSSSDSRTEAFF. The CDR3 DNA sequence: TGTGCCAGCAGCTCCTCAGACTCGCGGACTGAAGCTTTCTTT.

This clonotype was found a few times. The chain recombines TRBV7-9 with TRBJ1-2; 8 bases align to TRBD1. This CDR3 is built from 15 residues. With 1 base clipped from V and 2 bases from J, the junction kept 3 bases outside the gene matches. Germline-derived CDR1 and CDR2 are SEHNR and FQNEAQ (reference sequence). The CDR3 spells CASSLGDRWNYGYTF. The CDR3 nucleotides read TGTGCCAGCAGCTTAGGGGACAGGTGGAACTATGGCTACACCTTC.

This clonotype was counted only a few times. CDR3 DNA: TGTGCCAGCAGTTACCCCCCCGGGGAGCTGTTTTTT. This gives the protein CASSYPPGELFF. The chain combines TRBV6-2 or TRBV6-3 with TRBJ2-2, with D unclear. V gave up 2 bases and J gave up 6 bases, with 4 bases separating them. The CDR3 has 12 residues. CDR1 and CDR2 (germline): MNHEY, SVGEGT.

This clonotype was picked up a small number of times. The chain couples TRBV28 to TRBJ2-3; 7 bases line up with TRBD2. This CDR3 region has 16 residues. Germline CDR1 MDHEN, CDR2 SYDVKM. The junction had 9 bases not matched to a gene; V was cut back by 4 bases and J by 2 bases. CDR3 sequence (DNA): TGTGCCAGCAGTTCGCCGGCGGGGGACTCCACAGATACGCAGTATTTT. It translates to CASSSPAGDSTDTQYF.

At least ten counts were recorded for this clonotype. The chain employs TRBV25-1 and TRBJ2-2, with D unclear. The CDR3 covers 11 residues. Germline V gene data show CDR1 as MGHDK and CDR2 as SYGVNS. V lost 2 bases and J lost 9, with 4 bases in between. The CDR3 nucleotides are TGTGCCAGCAGTGAAAATAGGGAGCTGTTTTTT. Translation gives CASSENRELFF.

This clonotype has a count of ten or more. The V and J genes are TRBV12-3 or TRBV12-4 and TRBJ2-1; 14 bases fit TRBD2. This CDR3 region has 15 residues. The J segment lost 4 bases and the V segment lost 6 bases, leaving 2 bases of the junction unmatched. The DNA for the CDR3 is TGTGCCAGCAGCGGGACTAGCGGGGGTTACAATGAGCAGTTCTTC. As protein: CASSGTSGGYNEQFF.

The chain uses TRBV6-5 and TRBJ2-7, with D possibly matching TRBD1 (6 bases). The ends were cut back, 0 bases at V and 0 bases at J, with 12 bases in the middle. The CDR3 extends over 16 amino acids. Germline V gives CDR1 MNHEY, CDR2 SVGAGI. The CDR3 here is CASSYSGQGYSYEQYF. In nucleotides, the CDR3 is TGTGCCAGCAGTTACTCGGGTCAGGGGTACTCCTACGAGCAGTACTTC.

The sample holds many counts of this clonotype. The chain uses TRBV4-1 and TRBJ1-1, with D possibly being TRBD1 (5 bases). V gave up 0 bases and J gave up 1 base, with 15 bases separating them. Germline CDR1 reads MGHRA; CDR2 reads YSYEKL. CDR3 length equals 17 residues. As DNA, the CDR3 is TGCGCCAGCAGCCAAGAAACTTTCGGAGGGACGAACACTGAAGCTTTCTTT. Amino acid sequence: CASSQETFGGTNTEAFF.